The 30 T cell receptor beta chains reported below all come from one sample, sequenced in a study of blood T cells in healthy people across ages. Sample-barcoded 5' priming and a J-beta primer mix drove a second PCR of roughly 6 to 12 cycles. TCRdb called the 5' RACE reads again in MiXCR, with one record for every CDR3 protein. The table has some 370,000 distinct CDR3 sequences, 45% to 60% seen once. The sequenced sample was blood. All receptors derive from a man aged 60-69 years in good health.

The V and J genes are TRBV20-1 and TRBJ2-5; weak D call: TRBD1 (5 bases). The germline V and J ends were trimmed by 3 bases and 1 base, with 9 bases remaining between them. The CDR3 consists of 13 residues. Germline V gives CDR1 DFQATT, CDR2 SNEGSKA (reference sequence). CDR3 nucleotide sequence: TGCAGTGCTAGTAATGACAGCCAAGAGACCCAGTACTTC. It yields the protein CSASNDSQETQYF.

V is TRBV4-3 and J is TRBJ2-5; D unclear. Germline-derived CDR1 and CDR2 are LGHNA and YSLEER. The CDR3 is 15 amino acids. V gave up 1 base and J gave up 4 bases, with 13 bases separating them. As DNA, the CDR3 is TGCGCCAGCAGCCAAGGGGCTATGCAGGTAGAGACCCAGTACTTC. Amino acid sequence: CASSQGAMQVETQYF.

This chain connects TRBV2 to TRBJ2-5; D may correspond to TRBD1 or TRBD2 (5 bases each). Germline V gene data show CDR1 as SNHLY and CDR2 as FYNNEI. Between the trimmed V and J ends, which lost 7 bases and 3 bases, there was a span of 12 bases. The CDR3 consists of 13 residues. CDR3 bases: TGTGCCAGCACCAACCAGGGAGAAGAGACCCAGTACTTC. Translating gives CASTNQGEETQYF. Full variable domain (outside the CDR3, taken from reference TRBV2 and TRBJ2-5): EPEVTQTPSHQVTQMGQEVILRCVPISNHLYFYWYRQILGQKVEFLVSFYNNEISEKSEIFDDQFSVERPDGSNFTLKIRSTKLEDSAMYFCASTNQGEETQYFGPGTRLLVL.

V is TRBV14 and J is TRBJ2-1, with TRBD2 identical over 7 bases. The germline gives CDR1 SGHDN, CDR2 FVKESK. The CDR3 runs to 15 residues. Losses at the gene ends were 0 bases for V and 8 bases for J; bases not matched to a gene: 7. The CDR3 region has the DNA TGTGCCAGCAGCCAAGATCGAGCGGGGTTGGATGAGCAGTTCTTC. It yields the protein CASSQDRAGLDEQFF.

This clonotype was detected only a few times. Here the CDR3 DNA reads TGTGCCAGCACCCCTTTCGGGTATGGCTACACCTTC. Translation gives CASTPFGYGYTF. The chain carries TRBV7-2 and TRBJ1-2; unclear D gene. V was clipped by 7 bases and J by 5 bases, with 11 bases between them. The CDR3 has 12 amino acids. The V gene's germline CDR1 is SGHTA and CDR2 FQGNSA.

This clonotype was recorded a few times. The genes are TRBV6-5 and TRBJ2-7, with D possibly matching TRBD2 (6 bases). Deletions cut 5 bases from V and 1 base from J, with 9 bases between. Germline V gene sequence: CDR1 MNHEY, CDR2 SVGAGI. There are 13 residues in the CDR3. CDR3 nucleotides: TGTGCCAGCAGTACCCGGGGGTCCTACGAGCAGTACTTC. It encodes CASSTRGSYEQYF.

This clonotype came up once. This rearrangement joins TRBV20-1 to TRBJ2-1; 12 nucleotides match TRBD2. Germline CDR1 and CDR2: DFQATT and SNEGSKA (reference sequence). The CDR3 length is 16 residues. The trim removed 8 bases at V and 4 bases at J, leaving 12 bases unmatched. For the CDR3, the DNA is TGCAGTTCCTGGGGGCCAACTAGCGGGGGGTACAATGAGCAGTTCTTC. Protein: CSSWGPTSGGYNEQFF.

This chain connects TRBV7-9 to TRBJ1-4, with 7 bases that match TRBD1. V shed 5 bases, J shed 8 bases, and the junction held 5 bases outside the gene matches. Germline assignment: CDR1 SEHNR and CDR2 FQNEAQ (reference sequence). This CDR3 has 13 residues. DNA for the CDR3: TGTGCCAGCAGCCTCGGGACAGTGGAAAAACTGTTTTTT. It yields the protein CASSLGTVEKLFF.

The chain joins TRBV12-3 or TRBV12-4 to TRBJ2-7; the D call may be TRBD1 or TRBD2 (5 bases each). The length of the CDR3 is 16 residues. The germline V and J ends were trimmed by 5 bases and 4 bases, with 21 bases remaining between them. This CDR3 is CASSRTGTSKGYEQYF. CDR3 DNA sequence: TGTGCCAGCAGTCGTACCGGGACCTCAAAAGGGTACGAGCAGTACTTC.

The table lists this clonotype with a few counts. The chain has TRBV30 and TRBJ2-4; maybe TRBD1 (6 bases). The ends were cut back, 5 bases at V and 8 bases at J, with 13 bases in the middle. The CDR3 runs to 12 residues. Germline lookup yields CDR1 GTSNPN and CDR2 SVGIG (reference sequence). CDR3 nucleotide sequence: TGTGCCTGGGGCCGAAAGGGGGACATTCAGTACTTC. Its protein is CAWGRKGDIQYF.

V and J are TRBV2 and TRBJ2-5; D remains unclear. Germline V gene data show CDR1 as SNHLY and CDR2 as FYNNEI. V shed 6 bases and J shed 1 base, with 12 bases lying between them. This CDR3 contains 14 residues. This chain's CDR3 is CASSNGLLQETQYF. CDR3 nucleotide sequence: TGTGCCAGCAGCAATGGGCTCCTCCAAGAGACCCAGTACTTC.

The V and J genes are TRBV4-2 and TRBJ1-2; 7 bases are a match to TRBD1. CDR3 length: 16 amino acids. CDR1 LGHNA and CDR2 YNFKEQ come from the germline V gene. V shed 5 bases, J shed 1 base, and the junction held 10 bases outside the gene matches. CDR3 protein: CASSSSGQTINYGYTF. The CDR3 region has the DNA TGTGCCAGCAGCTCCTCGGGACAGACTATTAACTATGGCTACACCTTC.

This clonotype has just one count. The chain is built from TRBV20-1 and TRBJ1-2, with TRBD1 as a possible D gene (6 bases). Germline lookup yields CDR1 DFQATT and CDR2 SNEGSKA (reference sequence). The germline V and J ends were trimmed by 5 bases and 8 bases, with 15 bases remaining between them. This CDR3 is built from 12 residues. The CDR3 protein is CSAWSRGYGYTF. The CDR3 nucleotides are TGCAGTGCTTGGAGCAGGGGCTACGGCTACACCTTC.

The chain has TRBV4-2 and TRBJ2-7; possible D gene TRBD1, 7 bases. Trimming removed 0 bases at V and 9 bases at J, with 21 bases between. The CDR3 is made up of 16 amino acids. Germline CDR1 and CDR2: LGHNA and YNFKEQ. Here the CDR3 reads CASSQERRGREEMQYF. CDR3 DNA sequence: TGTGCCAGCAGCCAAGAGAGGAGGGGGCGAGAGGAAATGCAGTACTTC.

In regard to this clonotype: At one of its ends the junction is not consistent with the germline gene, which may arise from a read error. The chain uses TRBV9 and TRBJ1-1, with TRBD1 matching 7 bases. The CDR3 has 12 residues. The germline V gene encodes CDR1 SGDLS and CDR2 YYNGEE. CDR3 loop: CTSSSRDSQAFF. Here the CDR3 DNA reads TGTACCAGCAGCTCCCGGGACAGTCAAGCTTTCTTT.

The chain recombines TRBV10-3 with TRBJ2-3; 7 bases fit TRBD2. CDR3 length: 16 amino acids. J lost 1 base, V lost 3 bases, and 7 bases had no gene match. Germline V CDR1 and CDR2: ENHRY, SYGVKD. The CDR3 region has the DNA TGTGCCATCAGTGACCCCGGACTAGGTCGCACAGATACGCAGTATTTT. Its translation: CAISDPGLGRTDTQYF.

This chain joins TRBV29-1 and TRBJ2-7; D remains ambiguous. The CDR3 is 12 residues long. From germline, CDR1 is SQVTM and CDR2 ANQGSEA. V gave up 5 bases and J gave up 0 bases, with 8 bases separating them. This CDR3 reads CSVNLGSYEQYF. The CDR3 nucleotides are TGCAGCGTTAACTTGGGCTCCTACGAGCAGTACTTC.

The chain uses TRBV6-5 and TRBJ2-7; D is ambiguous. Germline loops: CDR1 MNHEY, CDR2 SVGAGI. This CDR3 contains 14 residues. The V end lost 0 bases, the J end lost 5 bases, and 11 bases lay between the germline ends. The CDR3 protein is CASSYSGPSHEQYF. Here the CDR3 DNA reads TGTGCCAGCAGTTACTCGGGCCCGTCCCACGAGCAGTACTTC.

V gene TRBV27 combines with J gene TRBJ1-2; TRBD1 aligns across 10 bases. With 8 bases clipped from V and 4 bases from J, the junction kept 16 bases outside the gene matches. The CDR3 extends over 17 amino acids. Germline CDR1 reads MNHEY; CDR2 reads SMNVEV (reference sequence). The CDR3 nucleotides read TGTGCCAGCTCCGCCTCGGGACAGGGGTTCCAATTCTATGGCTACACCTTC. Its translation is CASSASGQGFQFYGYTF.

This clonotype was counted once. The chain links TRBV12-3 or TRBV12-4 to TRBJ2-1, with D possibly TRBD2 on 5 matching bases. This CDR3 region has 16 residues. V was trimmed by 7 bases and J by 2 bases, leaving 18 bases between them. The CDR3 is CASNPPPGEAYNEQFF. The DNA for the CDR3 is TGTGCCAGCAACCCGCCCCCCGGGGAAGCCTACAATGAGCAGTTCTTC.

This clonotype was seen more than once but under ten times. V usage is TRBV29-1 and J usage is TRBJ2-4; D not resolved. V lost 7 bases to trimming and J lost 8 bases, with 15 bases between them. This CDR3 comprises 12 residues. Germline CDR1 reads SQVTM; CDR2 reads ANQGSEA. CDR3 sequence (DNA): TGCAGCGGGCCTGGGATCCGGTACATTCAGTACTTC. Translation: CSGPGIRYIQYF.

This chain joins TRBV12-3 or TRBV12-4 and TRBJ2-3; tentatively, D is TRBD2 (5 bases). V was clipped by 8 bases and J by 0 bases, with 9 bases between them. The CDR3 loop spans 13 amino acids. The CDR3 protein is CASGAVSTDTQYF. The CDR3 DNA reads as TGTGCCAGCGGAGCGGTCAGCACAGATACGCAGTATTTT.

The table lists this clonotype with many counts. The V and J genes are TRBV5-1 and TRBJ2-7; either TRBD1 or TRBD2 may supply D (5 bases each). The germline V and J ends were trimmed by 2 bases and 1 base, with 16 bases remaining between them. The CDR3 covers 16 residues. The germline CDR1 and CDR2 sequences are SGHRS and YFSETQ. The CDR3 region has the DNA TGCGCCAGCAGCTTCGCAGGGATGGAGGTGTCCTACGAGCAGTACTTC. This sequence encodes CASSFAGMEVSYEQYF.

V and J are TRBV29-1 and TRBJ1-2, with D possibly being TRBD1 (6 bases). V lost 4 bases to trimming and J lost 4 bases, with 13 bases between them. The CDR3 consists of 13 residues. Germline CDR1 reads SQVTM; CDR2 reads ANQGSEA. CDR3 sequence: CSVALGGGYGYTF. The CDR3 DNA follows: TGCAGCGTTGCCCTAGGGGGGGGCTATGGCTACACCTTC.

About this clonotype itself: This may be a read error: a much more frequent sequence differs by one nucleotide. This chain joins TRBV19 and TRBJ2-3; D unresolved. The CDR3 runs to 14 residues. The germline CDR1 and CDR2 sequences are LNHDA and SQIVND (reference sequence). The CDR3 DNA reads as TGTGCCAGTAGTATTTCCCAACGCACAGATACGCGGTATTTT. Translation: CASSISQRTDTRYF.

The V call is TRBV15, the J call TRBJ1-2; D remains unclear. The CDR3 sequence is 15 residues long. V was cut by 1 base and J by 4 bases, with 13 bases left in between. Looked up from germline, CDR1 is LNHNV and CDR2 is YYDKDF (reference sequence). CDR3: CATSRGGTTGYGYTF. The CDR3 DNA sequence: TGTGCCACCAGCAGAGGTGGCACAACGGGCTATGGCTACACCTTC.

This clonotype appeared a few times. The chain carries TRBV7-9 and TRBJ1-2; TRBD1 is a possible D gene (5 bases). The CDR3 has 13 amino acids. Germline loops: CDR1 SEHNR, CDR2 FQNEAQ (reference sequence). V lost 3 bases and J 4 bases, leaving 9 bases between the germline ends. The CDR3 sequence is CASSLTVVYGYTF. The DNA of the CDR3 is TGTGCCAGCAGCTTGACAGTGGTCTATGGCTACACCTTC.

V is TRBV3-1 and J is TRBJ2-1, with 11 nucleotides matching TRBD2. The CDR3 runs to 18 residues. Trimming removed 1 base from V and 7 bases from J; junction bases left unmatched: 12. Germline values: CDR1 LGHDT, CDR2 YNNKEL (reference sequence). CDR3 DNA sequence: TGTGCCAGCAGCCAAGGACCTAGCGGGGGGACCCGGGCGAATGAGCAGTTCTTC. Translated, it gives CASSQGPSGGTRANEQFF.

The rearrangement joins TRBV12-3 or TRBV12-4 to TRBJ2-1; 7 bases map to TRBD2. V lost 5 bases and J lost 13; bases outside the gene matches: 17. The CDR3 totals 15 residues. Written as DNA, the CDR3 is TGTGCCAGCAGTCTCTTAAGCCCCCGGGGAGCGGGACAGTTCTTC. As protein: CASSLLSPRGAGQFF.

This rearrangement joins TRBV7-9 to TRBJ2-7, with 8 bases identical to TRBD1. The CDR3 sequence is 16 residues long. Germline trimming cut 5 bases from V and 4 bases from J; bases unmatched to any gene: 13. Germline V CDR1 and CDR2: SEHNR, FQNEAQ (reference sequence). In DNA form, the CDR3 reads TGTGCCAGCAGCAACAGGGGGGCAGAAATCAGTTACGAGCAGTACTTC. This sequence encodes CASSNRGAEISYEQYF.